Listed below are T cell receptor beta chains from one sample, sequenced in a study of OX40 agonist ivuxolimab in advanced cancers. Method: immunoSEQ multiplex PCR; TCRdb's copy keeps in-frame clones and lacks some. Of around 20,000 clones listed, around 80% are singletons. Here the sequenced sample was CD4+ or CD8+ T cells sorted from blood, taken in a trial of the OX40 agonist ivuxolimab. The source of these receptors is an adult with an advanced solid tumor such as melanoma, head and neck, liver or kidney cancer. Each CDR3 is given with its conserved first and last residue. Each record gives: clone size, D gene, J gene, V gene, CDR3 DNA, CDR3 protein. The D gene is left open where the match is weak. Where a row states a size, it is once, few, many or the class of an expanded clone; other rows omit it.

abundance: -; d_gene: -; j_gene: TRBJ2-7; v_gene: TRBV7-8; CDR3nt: TGTGCCAGCAGCTTAGCACGAGAATACGAGCAGTACTTC; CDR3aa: CASSLAREYEQYF
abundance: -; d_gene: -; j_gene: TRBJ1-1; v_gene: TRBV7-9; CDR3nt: TGTGCCAGCAGCCCTAGCGGGGCACTCATGAACACTGAAGCTTTCTTT; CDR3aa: CASSPSGALMNTEAFF
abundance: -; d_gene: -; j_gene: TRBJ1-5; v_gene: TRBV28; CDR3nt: TGTGCCAGCAGTCTCACAGGGTGGCAGCCCCAGCATTTT; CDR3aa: CASSLTGWQPQHF
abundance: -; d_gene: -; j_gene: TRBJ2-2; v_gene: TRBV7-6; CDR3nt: TGTGCCAGCAGATTGGGTGGGGAGCTGTTTTTT; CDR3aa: CASRLGGELFF
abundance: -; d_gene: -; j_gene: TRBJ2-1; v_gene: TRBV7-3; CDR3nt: TGTGCCAGCAGCTTAACGGCGATTAGCTCCTACAATGAGCAGTTCTTC; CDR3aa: CASSLTAISSYNEQFF
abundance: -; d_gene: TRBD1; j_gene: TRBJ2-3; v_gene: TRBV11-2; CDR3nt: TGTGCCAGCAGCCCTATAAAATTCGCAGGGGGCGGTACGCAGTATTTT; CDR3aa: CASSPIKFAGGGTQYF
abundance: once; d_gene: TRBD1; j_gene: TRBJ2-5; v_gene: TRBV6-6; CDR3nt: TGTGCCAGCAGTTGGGGACAGGGCCGCCAAGAGACCCAGTACTTC; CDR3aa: CASSWGQGRQETQYF
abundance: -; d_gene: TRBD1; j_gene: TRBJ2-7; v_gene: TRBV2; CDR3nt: TGTGCCAGCAAATCCCCGGGACAGGGCTACGAGCAGTACTTC; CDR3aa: CASKSPGQGYEQYF
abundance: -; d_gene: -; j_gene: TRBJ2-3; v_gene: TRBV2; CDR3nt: TGTGCCAGCAGCGACCCGGCCGGTACAGATACGCAGTATTTT; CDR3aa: CASSDPAGTDTQYF
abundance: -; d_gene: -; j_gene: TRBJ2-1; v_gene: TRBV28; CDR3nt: TGTGCCAGCAGTTTATTTCCTAGCTATGAGCAGTTCTTC; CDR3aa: CASSLFPSYEQFF
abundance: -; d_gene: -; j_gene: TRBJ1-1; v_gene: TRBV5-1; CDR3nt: TGCGCCAGCAGATCCATTACAGGGCTCCCCGAAGCTTTCTTT; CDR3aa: CASRSITGLPEAFF
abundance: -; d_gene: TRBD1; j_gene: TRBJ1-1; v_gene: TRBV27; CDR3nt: TGTGCCAGCAGAAGGGGACAGGGGGTAATCATGAACACTGAAGCTTTCTTT; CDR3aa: CASRRGQGVIMNTEAFF
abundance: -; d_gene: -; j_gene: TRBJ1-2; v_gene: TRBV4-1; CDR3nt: TGCGCCAGCAGCCAAGATCTCCAGGGTAATGGCTACACCTTC; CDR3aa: CASSQDLQGNGYTF
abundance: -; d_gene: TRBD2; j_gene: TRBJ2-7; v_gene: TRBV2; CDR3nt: TGTGCCAGCAGTGAAGTTCTAGCGGGGCACTACGAGCAGTACTTC; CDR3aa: CASSEVLAGHYEQYF
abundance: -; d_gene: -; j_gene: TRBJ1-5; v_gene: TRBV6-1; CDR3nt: TGTGCCAGCAGTGAGGGACGGGAGAATCAGCCCCAGCATTTT; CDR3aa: CASSEGRENQPQHF